This entry concerns a single T cell receptor (beta chain). The entry originates in a study of shared clonotypes between healthy human individuals. V was trimmed by 3 bases and J by 5 bases, leaving 10 bases between them. Per the germline V gene, CDR1 is SNHLY and CDR2 is FYNNEI. CDR3 length: 13 amino acids. TCRdb's copy holds only in-frame clones and misses some; the assay was immunoSEQ multiplex PCR. Altogether hundreds of thousands of clones are present, 96% being singletons, with the ten largest covering 0.05% to 0.07%. The receptor was derived from a woman aged 25 to 45 in good health. The V gene is TRBV2, the J gene TRBJ1-2; D possibly corresponds to TRBD1 (6 bases). Sequenced material: naive CD4+ T cells sorted from blood. Subset meaning: CD45RA+ positively selected. The CDR3 region is CASSEGGRYGYTF. In DNA, the CDR3 is TGTGCCAGCAGTGAGGGGGGGCGTTATGGCTACACCTTC. Variable domain in full (rest from reference TRBV2 and TRBJ1-2): EPEVTQTPSHQVTQMGQEVILRCVPISNHLYFYWYRQILGQKVEFLVSFYNNEISEKSEIFDDQFSVERPDGSNFTLKIRSTKLEDSAMYFCASSEGGRYGYTFGSGTRLTVV.